A selection of T cell receptor beta chains follows, all from one sample in a study of blood T cell repertoires in COVID-19. Assay used: immunoSEQ multiplex PCR; TCRdb lists only in-frame clones, some missing. The table lists over 200,000 clones, roughly nine tenths of them singletons. The specimen sequenced was PBMCs or T cells enriched from blood (not recorded which). Receptors were obtained from a woman in her forties or fifties in a cohort exposed to, infected with or recovered from COVID-19 (not recorded which). CDR3s include the opening cysteine and the closing phenylalanine or tryptophan. Each record gives: D gene, V gene, clone size, J gene, CDR3 DNA, CDR3 protein. The D gene is left open where the match is weak. Clone size, where shown, is once, few, many, or a class for clones that have expanded.

.	TRBV14	.	TRBJ1-3	TGTGCCAGCAGCCGCCGGAGACAGGACGGAAACACCATATATTTT	CASSRRRQDGNTIYF
.	TRBV9	once	TRBJ1-6	TGTGCCAGCAGCGTAGGGGGCTTCCAGATCAATTCACCCCTCCACTTT	CASSVGGFQINSPLHF
TRBD1	TRBV30	.	TRBJ1-5	TGTGCCTGGAGCAGGGGGCACGGCAATCAGCCCCAGCATTTT	CAWSRGHGNQPQHF
.	TRBV10-3	.	TRBJ1-5	TGTGCCATCAGCCAGGGAACGGATCAGCCCCAGCATTTT	CAISQGTDQPQHF
.	TRBV11-2	.	TRBJ1-2	TGTGCCAGCAGCTTATCCGACTATGGCTACACCTTC	CASSLSDYGYTF
TRBD1	TRBV5-4	.	TRBJ1-2	TGTGCCAGCAGCTCAAAAGTGGGACAGGGGGTTCCACAAGGTTACACCTTC	CASSSKVGQGVPQGYTF
TRBD1	TRBV9	.	TRBJ1-4	TGTGCCAGCAGCTCCGGGACAGGTGTTGAAAAACTGTTTTTT	CASSSGTGVEKLFF
.	TRBV6-5	.	TRBJ1-1	TGTGCCAGCAGTTATAGCGGGGAGAAAGCTTTCTTT	CASSYSGEKAFF
.	TRBV5-1	.	TRBJ2-3	TGCGCCAGCAGCTTTGGCGGGGTCACAGATACGCAGTATTTT	CASSFGGVTDTQYF
.	TRBV21-1	.	TRBJ1-6	TGTGCCAGCAGCAAGACGGGGATATACTATAATTCACCCCTCCACTTT	CASSKTGIYYNSPLHF
TRBD1	TRBV4-3	.	TRBJ1-2	TGCGCCAGCAGCCAGACTGGACAGGGGTATGGCTACACCTTC	CASSQTGQGYGYTF
TRBD2	TRBV30	.	TRBJ2-1	TGTGCCTGGATCGGACTAGCGGGGGGCCTAGCCTACAATGAGCAGTTCTTC	CAWIGLAGGLAYNEQFF
.	TRBV7-3	.	TRBJ2-1	TGTGCCAGCAGCATGGTCAGCGGCTCCTACAATGAGCAGTTCTTC	CASSMVSGSYNEQFF
.	TRBV6-5	.	TRBJ2-2	TGTGCCAGCAGTTTCAGGGGAAACACCGGGGAGCTGTTTTTT	CASSFRGNTGELFF
.	TRBV14	.	TRBJ1-1	TGTGCCAGCAGCCAAGGAGGAAGCAGGGGACCTGAAGCTTTCTTT	CASSQGGSRGPEAFF
.	TRBV24-1	.	TRBJ2-7	TGTGCCACCAGTGATTTCTACGAAAGGCAGTACTTC	CATSDFYERQYF
TRBD1	TRBV5-4	.	TRBJ1-6	TGTGCCAGCAGCCCTGGACATAGGGACAGGGCTAACTCACCCCTCCACTTT	CASSPGHRDRANSPLHF
.	TRBV19	.	TRBJ1-5	TGTGCCAGTGACGCTTCGGGGGGGGTGAGCAATCAGCCCCAGCATTTT	CASDASGGVSNQPQHF
.	TRBV5-1	.	TRBJ2-3	TGCGCCAGCAGTTTCATAGCTTCCCCCACAGATACGCAGTATTTT	CASSFIASPTDTQYF
.	TRBV7-2	.	TRBJ2-3	TGTGCCAGCAGCCCGGGACATTCAATAGGTGATACGCAGTATTTT	CASSPGHSIGDTQYF
.	TRBV27	.	TRBJ1-6	TGTGCCAGTAAAAGGACGGGGAATTCACCCCTCCACTTT	CASKRTGNSPLHF
.	TRBV27	.	TRBJ2-3	TGTGCCAGCAGTTTAAAGAGGACAGATACGCAGTATTTT	CASSLKRTDTQYF
TRBD1	TRBV9	.	TRBJ1-2	TGTGCCAGCAGCGTGGGGACAGTTATCAACTATGGCTACACCTTC	CASSVGTVINYGYTF
.	TRBV4-3	.	TRBJ2-1	TGCGCCAGCAGCCAAGAACAGGGTTCCTACAATGAGCAGTTCTTC	CASSQEQGSYNEQFF
TRBD1	TRBV19	.	TRBJ2-1	TGTGCCAGTGGACGACAGGGGAGCAATGAGCAGTTCTTC	CASGRQGSNEQFF
.	TRBV4-2	.	TRBJ1-5	TGTGCCAGCAGCCAAGACCCAGGGCAGGGGAATCAGCCCCAGCATTTT	CASSQDPGQGNQPQHF
.	TRBV19	.	TRBJ1-1	TGTGCCAGTATCACCCGGAGGGGGGGGAACACTGAAGCTTTCTTT	CASITRRGGNTEAFF
.	TRBV4-3	.	TRBJ2-7	TGCGCCAGCAGCCAAGATCGAGGCAGAACCTACGAGCAGTACTTC	CASSQDRGRTYEQYF
TRBD1	TRBV30	.	TRBJ2-2	TGTGCCTGGTGGACAGGGATCGGGGCCGGGGAGCTGTTTTTT	CAWWTGIGAGELFF
.	TRBV12-5	once	TRBJ1-2	TGTGCTAGTGGACGAACCTTGGGAGCTTACTATGGCTACACCTTC	CASGRTLGAYYGYTF
TRBD1	TRBV9	.	TRBJ2-7	TGTGCCAGCAGCCCCCAGGGGGCTTCGCCCTACGAGCAGTACTTC	CASSPQGASPYEQYF
TRBD2	TRBV11-2	.	TRBJ2-3	TGTGCCAGCAGCTTAGGCGGCGGGGGGGCCACAGATACGCAGTATTTT	CASSLGGGGATDTQYF
.	TRBV5-1	.	TRBJ2-1	TGCGCCAGCAGCTTGGCCGGGCGGGGGCCGGAGGAGCAGTTCTTC	CASSLAGRGPEEQFF
.	TRBV4-3	.	TRBJ2-7	TGCGCCAGCAGCCAAGCGGGAGACGGATGCTCCTACGAGCAGTACTTC	CASSQAGDGCSYEQYF
.	TRBV4-3	.	TRBJ2-1	TGCGCCAGCAGCCAAGGGGAGAACTACAATGAGCAGTTCTTC	CASSQGENYNEQFF
.	TRBV7-9	once	TRBJ1-1	TGTGCCAGCAGCCGGACAGTCACAAACACTGAAGCTTTCTTT	CASSRTVTNTEAFF
.	TRBV7-2	.	TRBJ1-3	TGTGCCAGCAGCTTAGGCGGCTCTGGAAACACCATATATTTT	CASSLGGSGNTIYF
.	TRBV30	.	TRBJ1-1	TGTGCCTGGACCACAGGCGGGAACACTGAAGCTTTCTTT	CAWTTGGNTEAFF
.	TRBV4-2	.	TRBJ1-2	TGTGCCAGCAGCCAATCCTTCGACCATTCCGGGGATGGCTACACCTTC	CASSQSFDHSGDGYTF
.	TRBV2	.	TRBJ2-3	TGTGCCAGCAGACTACGGGACTTCAGCACAGATACGCAGTATTTT	CASRLRDFSTDTQYF
TRBD1	TRBV6-6	.	TRBJ2-4	TGTGCCAGCAGTCCCCGTAAGGGGACAGGAGCGCAACTAGTAGCCAAAAACATTCAGTACTTC	CASSPRKGTGAQLVAKNIQYF
TRBD1	TRBV2	.	TRBJ1-1	TGTGCCAGCAATTGGCAGGGGGCAGACACTGAAGCTTTCTTT	CASNWQGADTEAFF
.	TRBV12-3/TRBV12-4	.	TRBJ2-2	TGTGCCAGCCGAGGGATGGGCACCGGGGAGCTGTTTTTT	CASRGMGTGELFF
.	TRBV27	.	TRBJ2-6	TGTGCCAGCAGTTTAGAGGGTAGGACTGGGGCCAACGTCCTGACTTTC	CASSLEGRTGANVLTF